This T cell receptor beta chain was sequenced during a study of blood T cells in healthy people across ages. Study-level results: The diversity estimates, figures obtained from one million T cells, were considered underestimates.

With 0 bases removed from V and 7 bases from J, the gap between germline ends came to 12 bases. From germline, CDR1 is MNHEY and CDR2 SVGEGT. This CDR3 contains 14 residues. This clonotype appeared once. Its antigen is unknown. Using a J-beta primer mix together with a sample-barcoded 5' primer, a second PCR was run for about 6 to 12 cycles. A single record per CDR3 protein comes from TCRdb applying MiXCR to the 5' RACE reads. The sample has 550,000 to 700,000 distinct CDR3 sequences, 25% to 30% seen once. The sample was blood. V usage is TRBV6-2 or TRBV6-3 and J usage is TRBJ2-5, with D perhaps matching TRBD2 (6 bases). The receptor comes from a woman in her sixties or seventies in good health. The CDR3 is CASSYSVQGGTQYF. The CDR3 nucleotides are TGTGCCAGCAGTTACTCGGTCCAGGGAGGGACCCAGTACTTC.